These 25 T cell receptor beta chains were sequenced from one sample in a study of early T cells in non-severe SARS-CoV-2 infection. One entry per CDR3 protein, called by TCRdb with MiXCR from the 5' RACE reads. This sample carries roughly 75,000 distinct CDR3 sequences, about 12% of them seen once, and the ten largest clones take around 3.5%. Source material: whole blood. These receptors all come from an adult who was a healthcare worker with PCR-confirmed SARS-CoV-2 infection or an uninfected control (not recorded which).

This clonotype was detected a few times. The V gene is TRBV18, the J gene TRBJ2-3; D is unresolved. This CDR3 region has 13 residues. Germline V lookup: CDR1 KGHSH, CDR2 LQKENI. The germline V and J ends were trimmed by 3 bases and 6 bases, with 10 bases remaining between them. The CDR3 DNA reads TGTGCCAGCTCACCGGACGGAAGGGATACGCAGTATTTT. Translation gives CASSPDGRDTQYF. The complete variable domain, with remaining parts taken from reference TRBV18 and TRBJ2-3, reads NAGVMQNPRHLVRRRGQEARLRCSPMKGHSHVYWYRQLPEEGLKFMVYLQKENIIDESGMPKERFSAEFPKEGPSILRIQQVVRGDSAAYFCASSPDGRDTQYFGPGTRLTVL.

This chain links TRBV5-5 with TRBJ2-7, with D maybe TRBD2 (6 bases). Trimming stripped 4 bases from V and 2 bases from J, with 13 bases between. Germline CDR1 is SGHKS and CDR2 is YYEKEE (reference sequence). The CDR3 contains 14 residues. CDR3: CASSRGGTAYEQYF. CDR3 nucleotide sequence: TGTGCCAGCAGCCGAGGCGGGACGGCCTACGAGCAGTACTTC.

In its sample, this clonotype was seen a few times. This rearrangement joins TRBV20-1 to TRBJ1-1, with D perhaps TRBD1 (5 bases). Germline V gene lookup returns CDR1 DFQATT and CDR2 SNEGSKA (reference sequence). The CDR3 contains 13 residues. V lost 7 bases and J 1 base, leaving 13 bases between the germline ends. The CDR3 sequence: CSGKGRRNTEAFF. CDR3 DNA: TGCAGTGGGAAGGGGCGCAGGAACACTGAAGCTTTCTTT.

This clonotype was seen ten or more times. The rearrangement uses TRBV5-6 and TRBJ2-1, with 12 positions matching TRBD2. The V segment lost 1 base and the J segment 1 base; nucleotides outside the gene matches: 6. This CDR3 comprises 18 residues. Germline loops: CDR1 SGHDT, CDR2 YYEEEE. This CDR3 reads CASSLFRTSGNSYNEQFF. The CDR3 DNA sequence: TGTGCCAGCAGCTTGTTTCGGACTAGCGGGAATTCCTACAATGAGCAGTTCTTC.

This clonotype was observed a handful of times. The chain has TRBV4-1 and TRBJ2-5, with D possibly TRBD2 on 6 matching bases. CDR3 length equals 16 residues. Germline values: CDR1 MGHRA, CDR2 YSYEKL. The V end lost 1 base, the J end lost 2 bases, and 14 bases lay between the germline ends. The CDR3 sequence: CASSQGSGDKQETQYF. The CDR3 DNA follows: TGCGCCAGCAGCCAAGGTAGCGGAGATAAGCAAGAGACCCAGTACTTC.

The chain couples TRBV6-6 to TRBJ2-7, with D maybe TRBD2 (6 bases). This CDR3 region has 14 residues. Trimming removed 6 bases from V and 6 bases from J, with 18 bases in between. The germline gives CDR1 MNHNY, CDR2 SVGAGI (reference sequence). CDR3 DNA sequence: TGTGCCAGCAGCAAAACGGAGGGCCTGATCGAGCAGTACTTC. It yields the protein CASSKTEGLIEQYF.

This clonotype occurred many times. The chain has TRBV28 and TRBJ1-1; D is unresolved. Germline lookup yields CDR1 MDHEN and CDR2 SYDVKM. The CDR3 has 15 residues. V lost 5 bases, J lost 4 bases, and 17 bases lay in between. The CDR3 DNA sequence: TGTGCCAGCAGTAGGGCAGGTTCGGACCTCACTGAAGCTTTCTTT. It yields the protein CASSRAGSDLTEAFF.

The table lists this clonotype with a few counts. This rearrangement joins TRBV19 to TRBJ2-1; 7 bases agree with TRBD2. The V gene's germline CDR1 is LNHDA and CDR2 SQIVND (reference sequence). The CDR3 is 16 amino acids. After removal of 2 bases from V and 4 bases from J, the junction contained 8 bases not matched to a gene. Here the CDR3 reads CASSIKFSGPYNEQFF. The CDR3 nucleotides read TGTGCCAGTAGTATAAAATTTAGCGGGCCATACAATGAGCAGTTCTTC.

DNA of the CDR3: TGTGCCAGCAGTTATGGCTATGGCTACACCTTC. It yields the protein CASSYGYGYTF. The chain combines TRBV28 with TRBJ1-2, with no clear D. V was pared by 4 bases and J by 4 bases, with 4 bases between. Germline CDR1 MDHEN, CDR2 SYDVKM. The CDR3 is 11 residues long.

This clonotype came up a few times. The chain has TRBV20-1 and TRBJ2-3; 8 bases fit TRBD2. Trimming took 1 base from V and 1 from J; bases not matched to a gene: 4. The CDR3 has 15 residues. Per germline, CDR1 DFQATT and CDR2 SNEGSKA (reference sequence). DNA of the CDR3: TGCAGTGCTAGAGGGCGAGCGGGAGGCACAGATACGCAGTATTTT. Protein product: CSARGRAGGTDTQYF.

The gene calls are TRBV28 and TRBJ2-6; a weak D match, TRBD1 (5 bases). Trimming stripped 6 bases from V and 0 bases from J, with 9 bases between. Germline V gives CDR1 MDHEN, CDR2 SYDVKM. This CDR3 region has 15 residues. The CDR3 DNA reads TGTGCCAGCAGCGGAAGGGGCTCTGGGGCCAACGTCCTGACTTTC. It encodes CASSGRGSGANVLTF.

J is TRBJ1-6 and V is TRBV7-9, with 8 bases identical to TRBD1. The germline gives CDR1 SEHNR, CDR2 FQNEAQ (reference sequence). This CDR3 contains 15 residues. V was clipped by 3 bases and J by 8 bases; unmatched bases: 6. Here the CDR3 DNA reads TGTGCCAGCAGCTTGTGGACAGGGACCGATTCACCCCTCCACTTT. This codes for CASSLWTGTDSPLHF.

This clonotype was counted a few times. V is TRBV20-1 and J is TRBJ2-2; 8 bases fit TRBD2. The germline V gene has CDR1 DFQATT and CDR2 SNEGSKA (reference sequence). The CDR3 is 13 residues long. V dropped 8 bases and J dropped 3; count of bases not matched to a gene: 5. CDR3 sequence (DNA): TGCAGTCTCAGGCGGGAGGACACCGGGGAGCTGTTTTTT. Translated, it gives CSLRREDTGELFF.

This clonotype has at least ten counts. This sequence joins TRBV7-6 and TRBJ1-5, with no clear D. Trimming cost V 1 base and J 3 bases, with 4 bases left between them. Germline CDR1 and CDR2: SGHVS and FNYEAQ. The CDR3 spans 13 residues. The CDR3 sequence is CASSLGNNQPQHF. As DNA, the CDR3 is TGTGCCAGCAGCTTAGGCAACAATCAGCCCCAGCATTTT. Drawing the rest from reference TRBV7-6 and TRBJ1-5, the complete variable domain is GAGVSQSPRYKVTKRGQDVALRCDPISGHVSLYWYRQALGQGPEFLTYFNYEAQQDKSGLPNDRFSAERPEGSISTLTIQRTEQRDSAMYRCASSLGNNQPQHFGDGTRLSIL.

In its sample, this clonotype was seen many times. This sequence joins TRBV6-5 and TRBJ1-1; D is perhaps TRBD1 (5 bases). V was pared by 0 bases and J by 5 bases, with 10 bases between. Germline V gene data show CDR1 as MNHEY and CDR2 as SVGAGI. The CDR3 runs to 14 residues. CDR3: CASSYSGGKTEAFF. CDR3 sequence (DNA): TGTGCCAGCAGTTACTCGGGGGGTAAAACTGAAGCTTTCTTT.

The chain joins TRBV7-8 to TRBJ2-1; TRBD2 matches 9 bases. The CDR3 covers 15 residues. CDR1 is SGHVS, CDR2 FQNEAQ, per germline. V shed 4 bases, J shed 4 bases, and the junction held 5 bases outside the gene matches. CDR3 nucleotides: TGTGCCAGCAGCTCGACTAGCGGAGTATACAATGAGCAGTTCTTC. Translated: CASSSTSGVYNEQFF. Variable domain in full (rest from reference TRBV7-8 and TRBJ2-1): GAGVSQSPRYKVAKRGQDVALRCDPISGHVSLFWYQQALGQGPEFLTYFQNEAQLDKSGLPSDRFFAERPEGSVSTLKIQRTQQEDSAVYLCASSSTSGVYNEQFFGPGTRLTVL.

V gene TRBV29-1 combines with J gene TRBJ2-1; tentatively, D is TRBD2 (6 bases). Germline CDR1 is SQVTM and CDR2 is ANQGSEA. This CDR3 region has 14 residues. Trimming took 8 bases from V and 5 from J, leaving 19 bases between them. CDR3 nucleotides: TGCAGCTACTCACGCGGGACCGGTAACAATGAGCAGTTCTTC. This codes for CSYSRGTGNNEQFF.

In this sample, this clonotype turned up many times. The chain has TRBV19 and TRBJ1-5; no clear D gene. This CDR3 is built from 12 residues. Per germline, CDR1 LNHDA and CDR2 SQIVND (reference sequence). The V and J ends lost 1 base and 4 bases respectively, with 2 bases between them. CDR3 region: CASSIGNQPQHF. Here the CDR3 DNA reads TGTGCCAGTAGTATAGGAAATCAGCCCCAGCATTTT.

In its sample, this clonotype was seen many times. The genes are TRBV27 and TRBJ1-1; no clear D gene. Germline CDR1 is MNHEY and CDR2 is SMNVEV (reference sequence). The CDR3 has 11 residues. Trimming took off 7 bases at V and 5 bases at J, with 8 bases between the two ends. The CDR3, as DNA: TGTGCCAGCACTGGAAGAACTGAAGCTTTCTTT. It codes for CASTGRTEAFF.

The chain links TRBV20-1 to TRBJ1-1; 8 bases map to TRBD1. There are 15 residues in the CDR3. From germline, CDR1 is DFQATT and CDR2 SNEGSKA (reference sequence). The trim removed 0 bases at V and 5 bases at J, leaving 8 bases unmatched. CDR3 bases: TGCAGTGCTAGAGATACAGGGGGTGTAGGGACTGAAGCTTTCTTT. Amino acids: CSARDTGGVGTEAFF.

This clonotype has just a few counts. The chain combines TRBV28 with TRBJ2-7; D unclear. Germline V lookup: CDR1 MDHEN, CDR2 SYDVKM. This CDR3 has 13 residues. Trimming removed 1 base from V and 4 bases from J, with 8 bases in between. CDR3 in amino acids: CASSLSGPYEQYF. In DNA, the CDR3 is TGTGCCAGCAGTTTATCGGGCCCTTACGAGCAGTACTTC.

This clonotype has more than one count but fewer than ten. The rearrangement joins TRBV28 to TRBJ1-3; D unclear. Trimming took off 5 bases at V and 7 bases at J, with 12 bases between the two ends. The CDR3 loop spans 13 amino acids. In germline, CDR1 is MDHEN, CDR2 SYDVKM. CDR3 nucleotides: TGTGCCAGCAGTACGGTGTCTCGGAACACCATATATTTT. Protein: CASSTVSRNTIYF.

This clonotype was picked up many times. The gene calls are TRBV11-2 and TRBJ2-1, with D possibly being TRBD2 (5 bases). Germline values: CDR1 SGHAT, CDR2 FQNNGV. CDR3 length: 14 residues. Trimming left V 4 bases short and J 1 base short, with 8 bases between. The CDR3 is CASSSSGSYNEQFF. The DNA of the CDR3 is TGTGCCAGCAGCTCCAGCGGTTCCTACAATGAGCAGTTCTTC.

This clonotype was observed a handful of times. The chain is built from TRBV12-3 or TRBV12-4 and TRBJ2-5, with 9 bases fitting TRBD2. This CDR3 has 14 residues. V trimming: 3 bases; J trimming: 3 bases; junction bases outside the gene matches: 2. The CDR3, as DNA: TGTGCCAGCAGTTTGGAGCGGGGGGAAGAGACCCAGTACTTC. Its translation is CASSLERGEETQYF.

The gene calls are TRBV15 and TRBJ1-2; D is unresolved. CDR1 and CDR2 (germline): LNHNV, YYDKDF (reference sequence). Between the trimmed V and J ends, which lost 0 bases and 4 bases, there was a span of 6 bases. There are 13 residues in the CDR3. The CDR3 region is CATSRERTYGYTF. The CDR3 region has the DNA TGTGCCACCAGCAGAGAACGGACCTATGGCTACACCTTC. Using reference TRBV15 and TRBJ1-2 for the parts outside the CDR3, the full variable domain is DAMVIQNPRYQVTQFGKPVTLSCSQTLNHNVMYWYQQKSSQAPKLLFHYYDKDFNNEADTPDNFQSRRPNTSFCFLDIRSPGLGDTAMYLCATSRERTYGYTFGSGTRLTVV.